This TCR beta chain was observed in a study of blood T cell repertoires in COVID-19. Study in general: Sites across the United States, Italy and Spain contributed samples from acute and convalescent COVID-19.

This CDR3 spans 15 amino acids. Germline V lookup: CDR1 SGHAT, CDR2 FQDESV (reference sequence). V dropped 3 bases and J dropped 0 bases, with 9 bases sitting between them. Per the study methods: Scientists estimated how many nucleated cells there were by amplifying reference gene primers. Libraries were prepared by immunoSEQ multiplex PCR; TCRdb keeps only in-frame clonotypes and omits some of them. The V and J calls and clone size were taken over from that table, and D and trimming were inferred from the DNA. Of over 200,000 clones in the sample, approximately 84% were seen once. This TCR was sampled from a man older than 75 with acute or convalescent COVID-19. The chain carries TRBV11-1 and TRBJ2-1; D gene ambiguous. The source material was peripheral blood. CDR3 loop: CASSFARGSYNEQFF. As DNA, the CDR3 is TGTGCCAGCAGCTTTGCGCGCGGCTCCTACAATGAGCAGTTCTTC.